The following is a T cell receptor beta chain sequence with its context. Its matching antigen is unknown. A much larger clone differs from this one at a single base, so this may be a read error. This entry is derived from a study of glioma-infiltrating T cells. In the study overall: WHO grade II oligodendrogliomas or astrocytomas, plus non-recurrent WHO grade IV glioblastomas, were sampled.

The CDR3 has 13 residues. In germline, CDR1 is DFQATT, CDR2 SNEGSKA (reference sequence). J lost 5 bases, V lost 6 bases, and 9 bases had no gene match. Study outcomes and limitations: Only very few CDR3 sequences appeared in both tissue and blood.

The iRepertoire nested amplicon-rescue multiplex PCR amplified TCR alpha and beta CDR3s from RNA. TCRdb independently ran MiXCR on the multiplex PCR reads; one entry per CDR3 protein. The table lists around 350,000 distinct CDR3 sequences, 41% of them singletons. The genes are TRBV20-1 and TRBJ1-1; TRBD1 matches 7 bases. The clonotype originates from a human donor with low-grade glioma or glioblastoma, undergoing nonglioma brain surgery, or in good health (not recorded which). The sample taken for sequencing was glioma tissue, nonneoplastic brain tissue, or PBMCs (not recorded which). CDR3 region: CSANDRAKTEAFF. The CDR3 coding sequence is TGCAGTGCCAATGACAGGGCTAAGACTGAAGCTTTCTTT.